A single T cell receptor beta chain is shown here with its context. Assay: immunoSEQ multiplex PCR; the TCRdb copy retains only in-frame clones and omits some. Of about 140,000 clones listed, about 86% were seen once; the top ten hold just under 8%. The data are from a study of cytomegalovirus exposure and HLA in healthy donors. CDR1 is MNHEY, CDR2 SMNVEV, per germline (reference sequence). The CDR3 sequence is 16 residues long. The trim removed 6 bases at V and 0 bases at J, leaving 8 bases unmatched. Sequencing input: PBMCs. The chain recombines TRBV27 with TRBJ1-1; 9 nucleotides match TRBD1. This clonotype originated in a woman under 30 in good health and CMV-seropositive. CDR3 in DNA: TGTGCCAGCAGCATGGGACAGGGAGGGGTGAACACTGAAGCTTTCTTT. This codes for CASSMGQGGVNTEAFF.